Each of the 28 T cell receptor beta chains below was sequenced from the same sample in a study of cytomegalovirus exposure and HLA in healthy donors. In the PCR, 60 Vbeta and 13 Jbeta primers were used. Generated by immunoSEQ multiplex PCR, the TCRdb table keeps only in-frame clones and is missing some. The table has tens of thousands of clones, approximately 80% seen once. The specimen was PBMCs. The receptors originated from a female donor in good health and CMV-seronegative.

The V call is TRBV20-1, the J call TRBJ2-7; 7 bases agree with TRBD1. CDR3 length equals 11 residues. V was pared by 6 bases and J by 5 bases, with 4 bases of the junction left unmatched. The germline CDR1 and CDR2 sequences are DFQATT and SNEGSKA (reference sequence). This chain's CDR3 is CSAWDSHEQYF. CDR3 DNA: TGCAGTGCATGGGACAGCCACGAGCAGTACTTC.

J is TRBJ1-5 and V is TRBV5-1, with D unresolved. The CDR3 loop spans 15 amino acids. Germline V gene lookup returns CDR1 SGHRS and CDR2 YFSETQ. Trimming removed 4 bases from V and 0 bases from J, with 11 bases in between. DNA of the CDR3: TGCGCCAGCAGCCCCGGGGTGGATAGCAATCAGCCCCAGCATTTT. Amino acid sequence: CASSPGVDSNQPQHF.

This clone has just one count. In nucleotides, the CDR3 is TGTGCCAGCAGTGAGCGGGGACAGGGCAAGACCTATGGCTACACCTTC. The encoded protein is CASSERGQGKTYGYTF. The V and J genes are TRBV6-1 and TRBJ1-2; 9 nucleotides agree with TRBD1. The length of the CDR3 is 16 residues. Germline V gene sequence: CDR1 MNHNS, CDR2 SASEGT. J gave up 4 bases and V 3 bases, and 9 bases lay outside the gene matches.

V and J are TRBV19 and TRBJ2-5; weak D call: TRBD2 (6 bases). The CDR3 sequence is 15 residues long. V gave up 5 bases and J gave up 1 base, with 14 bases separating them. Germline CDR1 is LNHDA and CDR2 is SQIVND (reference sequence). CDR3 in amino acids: CASSVGAGGQETQYF. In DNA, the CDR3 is TGTGCCAGTAGTGTAGGGGCCGGGGGCCAAGAGACCCAGTACTTC.

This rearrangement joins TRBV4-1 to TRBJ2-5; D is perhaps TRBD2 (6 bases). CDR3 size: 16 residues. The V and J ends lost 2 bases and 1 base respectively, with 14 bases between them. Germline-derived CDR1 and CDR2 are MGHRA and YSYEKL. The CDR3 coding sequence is TGCGCCAGCAGCCAACCCGGGGACTCAGTCCAAGAGACCCAGTACTTC. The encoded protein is CASSQPGDSVQETQYF.

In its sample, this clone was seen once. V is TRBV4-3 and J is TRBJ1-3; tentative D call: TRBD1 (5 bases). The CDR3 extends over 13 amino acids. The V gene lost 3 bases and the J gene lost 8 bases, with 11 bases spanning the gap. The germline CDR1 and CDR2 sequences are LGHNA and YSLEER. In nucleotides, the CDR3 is TGCGCCAGCAGCCAGCGCCAGGGTTACACCATATATTTT. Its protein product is CASSQRQGYTIYF.

The CDR3 DNA sequence: TGTGCCAGCAATGAGGGCGGGGGCTACGAGCAGTACTTC. Its translation: CASNEGGGYEQYF. The V and J genes are TRBV9 and TRBJ2-7, with TRBD2 matching 7 bases. Germline V gene lookup returns CDR1 SGDLS and CDR2 YYNGEE. The CDR3 has 13 residues. The V and J ends lost 6 bases and 3 bases, in that order; junction bases with no gene match: 6.

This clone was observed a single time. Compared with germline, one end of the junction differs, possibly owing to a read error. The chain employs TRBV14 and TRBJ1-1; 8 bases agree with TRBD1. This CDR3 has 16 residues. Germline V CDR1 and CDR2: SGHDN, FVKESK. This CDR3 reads CVSSPRTGWISNEAFF. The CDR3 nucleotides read TGTGTCAGCAGCCCCCGGACAGGGTGGATTTCAAATGAAGCTTTCTTT. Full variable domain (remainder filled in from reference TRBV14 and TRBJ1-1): EAGVTQFPSHSVIEKGQTVTLRCDPISGHDNLYWYRRVMGKEIKFLLHFVKESKQDESGMPNNRFLAERTGGTYSTLKVQPAELEDSGVYFCVSSPRTGWISNEAFFGQGTRLTVV.

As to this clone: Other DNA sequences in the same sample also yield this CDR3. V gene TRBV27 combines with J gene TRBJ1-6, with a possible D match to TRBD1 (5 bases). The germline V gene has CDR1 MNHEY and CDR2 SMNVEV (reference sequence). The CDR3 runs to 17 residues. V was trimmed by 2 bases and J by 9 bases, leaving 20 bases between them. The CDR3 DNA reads TGTGCCAGCAGTTTACGCCCCGGGGGGGGTGCGGGTTCACCCCTCCACTTT. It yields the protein CASSLRPGGGAGSPLHF.

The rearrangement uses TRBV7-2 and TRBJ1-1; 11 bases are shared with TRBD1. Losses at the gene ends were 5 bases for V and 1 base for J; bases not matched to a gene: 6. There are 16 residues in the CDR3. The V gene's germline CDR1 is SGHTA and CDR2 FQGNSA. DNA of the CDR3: TGTGCCAGCAGCCCCCGGGACAGGGGGTGGAACACTGAAGCTTTCTTT. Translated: CASSPRDRGWNTEAFF.

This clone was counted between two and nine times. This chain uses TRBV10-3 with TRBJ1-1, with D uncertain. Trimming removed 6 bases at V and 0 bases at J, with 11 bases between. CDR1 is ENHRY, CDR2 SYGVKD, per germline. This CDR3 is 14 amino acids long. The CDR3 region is CAIRREGLNTEAFF. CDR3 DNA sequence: TGTGCCATCAGGAGGGAAGGCTTGAACACTGAAGCTTTCTTT.

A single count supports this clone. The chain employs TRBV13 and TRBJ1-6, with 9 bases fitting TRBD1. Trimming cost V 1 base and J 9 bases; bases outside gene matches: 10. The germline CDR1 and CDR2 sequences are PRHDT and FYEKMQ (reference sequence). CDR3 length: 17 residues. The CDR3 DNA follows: TGTGCCAGCAGCTTAGCCGGTGGGACAGGGTGGAGTTCACCCCTCCACTTT. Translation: CASSLAGGTGWSSPLHF. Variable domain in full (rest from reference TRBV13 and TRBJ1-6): AAGVIQSPRHLIKEKRETATLKCYPIPRHDTVYWYQQGPGQDPQFLISFYEKMQSDKGSIPDRFSAQQFSDYHSELNMSSLELGDSALYFCASSLAGGTGWSSPLHFGNGTRLTVT.

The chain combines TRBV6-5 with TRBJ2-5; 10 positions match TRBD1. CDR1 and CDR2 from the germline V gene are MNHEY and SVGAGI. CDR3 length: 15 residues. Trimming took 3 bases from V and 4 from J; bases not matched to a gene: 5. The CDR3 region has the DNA TGTGCCAGCAGTTATCACGGGACAGGGGTAGAGACCCAGTACTTC. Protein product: CASSYHGTGVETQYF.

CDR3 coding DNA: TGTGCCATCACGGGTAGTTCTAACACTGAAGCTTTCTTT. Its translation is CAITGSSNTEAFF. V usage is TRBV10-3 and J usage is TRBJ1-1; D unresolved. This CDR3 is built from 13 residues. Germline V CDR1 and CDR2: ENHRY, SYGVKD. The V gene lost 7 bases and the J gene lost 2 bases, with 11 bases spanning the gap.

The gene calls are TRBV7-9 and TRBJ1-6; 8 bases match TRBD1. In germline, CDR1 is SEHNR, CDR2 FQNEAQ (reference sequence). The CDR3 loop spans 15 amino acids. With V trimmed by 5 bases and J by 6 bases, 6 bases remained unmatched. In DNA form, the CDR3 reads TGTGCCAGCAGCCCGCCGGGACAGGCTAATTCACCCCTCCACTTT. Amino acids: CASSPPGQANSPLHF.

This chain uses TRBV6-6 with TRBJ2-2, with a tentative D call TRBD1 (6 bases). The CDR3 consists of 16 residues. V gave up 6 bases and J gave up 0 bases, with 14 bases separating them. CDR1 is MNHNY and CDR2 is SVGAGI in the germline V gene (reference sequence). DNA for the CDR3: TGTGCCAGCAGCCGAGCCTGGACAGCGAACACCGGGGAGCTGTTTTTT. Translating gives CASSRAWTANTGELFF.

The CDR3 here is CASSVVAGGTQYF. The CDR3 bases are TGTGCCAGCAGCGTAGTAGCGGGGGGTACGCAGTATTTT. The chain carries TRBV9 and TRBJ2-3; 10 positions match TRBD2. The CDR3 is 13 amino acids. V gave up 0 bases and J gave up 8 bases; unmatched junction bases: 0. Germline V CDR1 and CDR2: SGDLS, YYNGEE.

This CDR3 is CSARKTSTDTQYF. In nucleotides, the CDR3 is TGCAGCGCTAGGAAGACTAGCACAGATACGCAGTATTTT. The genes are TRBV29-1 and TRBJ2-3; D call uncertain. Germline loops: CDR1 SQVTM, CDR2 ANQGSEA. This CDR3 spans 13 amino acids. V was cut by 7 bases and J by 0 bases, with 11 bases left in between.

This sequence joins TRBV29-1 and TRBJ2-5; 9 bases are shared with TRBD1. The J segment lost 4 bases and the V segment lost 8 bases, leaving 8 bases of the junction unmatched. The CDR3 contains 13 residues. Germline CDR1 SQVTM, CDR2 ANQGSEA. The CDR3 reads CSSRTGATETQYF. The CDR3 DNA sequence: TGCAGCTCACGGACAGGGGCGACAGAGACCCAGTACTTC.

The DNA of the CDR3 is TGTGCCATCAGTGAGGTTGGAGACGAGCAGTACTTC. Its protein is CAISEVGDEQYF. The chain recombines TRBV10-3 with TRBJ2-7; D gene unclear. The V and J ends lost 2 bases and 5 bases respectively, with 7 bases between them. This CDR3 is built from 12 residues. In germline, CDR1 is ENHRY, CDR2 SYGVKD.

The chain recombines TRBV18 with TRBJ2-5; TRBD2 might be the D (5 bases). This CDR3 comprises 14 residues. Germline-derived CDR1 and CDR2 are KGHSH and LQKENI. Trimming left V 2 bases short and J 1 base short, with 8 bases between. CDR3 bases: TGTGCCAGCTCACCATTGGAGGCCCAAGAGACCCAGTACTTC. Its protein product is CASSPLEAQETQYF. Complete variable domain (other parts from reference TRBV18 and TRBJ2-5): NAGVMQNPRHLVRRRGQEARLRCSPMKGHSHVYWYRQLPEEGLKFMVYLQKENIIDESGMPKERFSAEFPKEGPSILRIQQVVRGDSAAYFCASSPLEAQETQYFGPGTRLLVL.

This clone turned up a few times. CDR3 sequence: CASSLVTGGGGYTF. The CDR3 bases are TGTGCCAGCAGCTTAGTGACAGGAGGGGGCGGCTACACCTTC. V is TRBV11-1 and J is TRBJ1-2, with TRBD1 matching over 7 bases. This CDR3 is 14 amino acids long. Trimming cost V 1 base and J 8 bases; bases outside gene matches: 7. Germline loops: CDR1 SGHAT, CDR2 FQDESV (reference sequence). Full variable domain (rest looked up from reference TRBV11-1 and TRBJ1-2): EAEVAQSPRYKITEKSQAVAFWCDPISGHATLYWYRQILGQGPELLVQFQDESVVDDSQLPKDRFSAERLKGVDSTLKIQPAELGDSAMYLCASSLVTGGGGYTFGSGTRLTVV.

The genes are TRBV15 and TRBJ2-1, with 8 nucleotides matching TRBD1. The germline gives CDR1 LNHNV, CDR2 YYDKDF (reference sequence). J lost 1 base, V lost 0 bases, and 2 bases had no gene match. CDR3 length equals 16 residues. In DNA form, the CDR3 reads TGTGCCACCAGCAGAGATAGGGACAGGTCCTACAATGAGCAGTTCTTC. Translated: CATSRDRDRSYNEQFF.

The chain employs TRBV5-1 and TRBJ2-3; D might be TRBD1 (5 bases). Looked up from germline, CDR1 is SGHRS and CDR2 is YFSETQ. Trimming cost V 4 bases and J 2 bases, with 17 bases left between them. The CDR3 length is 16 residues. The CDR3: CASSPTGSGSTDTQYF. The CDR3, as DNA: TGCGCCAGCAGCCCAACTGGGTCAGGGTCCACAGATACGCAGTATTTT.

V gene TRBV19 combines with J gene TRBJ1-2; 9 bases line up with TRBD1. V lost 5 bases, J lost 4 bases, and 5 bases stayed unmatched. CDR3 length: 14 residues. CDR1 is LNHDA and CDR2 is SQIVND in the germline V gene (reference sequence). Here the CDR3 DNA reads TGTGCCAGTAGTCCTGGGACAGGGCCCTATGGCTACACCTTC. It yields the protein CASSPGTGPYGYTF.

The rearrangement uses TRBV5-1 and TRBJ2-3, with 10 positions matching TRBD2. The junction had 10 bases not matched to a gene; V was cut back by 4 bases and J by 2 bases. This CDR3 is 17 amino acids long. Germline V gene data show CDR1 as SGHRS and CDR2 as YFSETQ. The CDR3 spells CASSLEPSGGDTDTQYF. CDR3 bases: TGCGCCAGCAGCCTCGAGCCTAGCGGGGGAGACACAGATACGCAGTATTTT.

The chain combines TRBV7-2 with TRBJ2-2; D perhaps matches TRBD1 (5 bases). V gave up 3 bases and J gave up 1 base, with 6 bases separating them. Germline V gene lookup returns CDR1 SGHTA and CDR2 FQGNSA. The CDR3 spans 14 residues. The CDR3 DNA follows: TGTGCCAGCAGCTTGCAGGGGAACACCGGGGAGCTGTTTTTT. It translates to CASSLQGNTGELFF.

CDR3 sequence: CASSLGQGSETQYF. The CDR3 bases are TGTGCCAGCAGCCTGGGACAGGGGAGTGAGACCCAGTACTTC. The rearrangement joins TRBV11-3 to TRBJ2-5; 10 bases line up with TRBD1. Germline CDR1 is SGHNT and CDR2 is YENEEA. The CDR3 is 14 residues long. J gave up 5 bases and V 5 bases, and 5 bases lay outside the gene matches.